This TCR beta chain came from a study of cytomegalovirus exposure and HLA in healthy donors (dated by TCRdb to the late 2010s). Regarding the research as a whole: According to an earlier analysis of 587 of the donors, roughly 180 million T cells yielded 95 million to 140 million unique TCR beta sequences and about 300 Gb of sequence data. An early release covering roughly 600 HLA-typed donors comprised 250 to 350 gigabases of sequencing data and 85 million or so unique TCR sequences. Among the approximately 430 genotyped donors, around 81% belonged to the genetic ancestry cluster associated with self-reported Caucasian donors. The study aimed to test whether signatures of past pathogen exposure could be identified by cataloging public T cell receptors. Using immunosequencing, the study profiled T cell repertoires from fewer than 850 subjects and related those repertoires to cytomegalovirus serostatus. A separate validation cohort of 100 to 150 different subjects was used in addition to the roughly 700-subject first cohort. To predict cytomegalovirus infection status, the study brought together high-throughput TCR immunosequencing, statistical association of individual TCRs with disease status, and machine learning. To study patterns of TCR occurrence, a later analysis re-analyzed previously published TCR beta repertoires from around 700 donors and added high-resolution HLA genotyping. Rather than drawing on any new phenotypic data, the later analysis identified candidate immune exposures from TCR beta sequences and the way those sequences occurred across donors. To decide whether each TCR beta V gene segment behaved as functional or pseudogenic, an earlier analysis of approximately 600 of the donors relied on high-throughput TCR beta sequencing. Donor age, sex, ethnicity and CMV serostatus were compiled together with the repertoire data. In a later genetic analysis, genome-wide SNP genotypes for about 55% of the roughly 670 donors were used, and that subset was treated as a discovery cohort. Every repertoire in the discovery cohort had been generated on one and the same sequencing platform. HLA typing included class I and class II loci at four-digit resolution. The number of typed donors differed by locus: about 620-630 for A, B, C, DRB1 and DQB1; roughly 510 for DQA1; over 600 for DPA1; and roughly 490 for DPB1. Roughly 5 DR-DQ haplotypes were handled as single units for association and clustering because linkage in the cohort was strong. On average, 235,054 unique TCR beta nucleotide sequences were sequenced per donor among about 400 genotyped donors of the cohort, with around 19% of those sequences being non-productive.

In the case of this clone: Its antigen is unknown. No base quality information exists; no much larger clone differs at one position.

The library was built by means of the immunoSEQ multiplex PCR assay. The multiplex PCR relied on a mix of 60 forward primers for TCR Vbeta segments and 13 reverse primers for TCR Jbeta segments. A multiplex PCR assay on genomic DNA amplified the CDR3 region of rearranged TCR beta genes. The Illumina HiSeq System was used to sequence the amplified TCR beta libraries as 87-base-pair reads. The original pipeline was this. A later analysis counted 75 million to 100 million unique TCR beta chains across the 666 repertoires, and around 9.9 million of these chains were shared by at least two donors. Raw reads were error-corrected and collapsed into unique sequences by a nearest-neighbor algorithm in which closely related sequences were merged to remove PCR and sequencing errors. CDR3 sequences were aligned to IMGT reference sequences to assign V, D and J gene segments. For a sequence to be retained, at least a six-nucleotide match to both a V gene segment and a J gene segment was required. A rearrangement was called productive if the CDR3 had no stop codons and remained in frame with V and J, and every other rearrangement was called non-productive. CDR3 was defined by IMGT convention, running from the second conserved V-encoded cysteine to the conserved J-encoded phenylalanine. The earlier analysis of 587 of the donors excluded any sequence lacking an unambiguous match to a single V gene segment. An earlier analysis of several hundred of the donors called V segments functional above 56.7% productive rearrangements and segregating when the between-donor standard deviation exceeded 5%. A statistical classification framework was built to diagnose cytomegalovirus status from the catalog of TCR beta chain sequences. V and J gene assignment, in a later analysis, came from comparing TCR nucleotide sequences with IMGT/GENE-DB human TR gene sequences. Using the TCRdist pipeline, a later analysis assigned CDR3 sequences along with most-parsimonious VDJ recombination scenarios. In a later analysis, each TCR beta chain was defined by its CDR3 amino acid sequence together with its V-gene family, and reads lacking a unique V-gene family were excluded. To address suspected cross-contamination and a sequencing artifact, a later analysis removed around 600 highly shared, low-generation-probability nucleotide sequences. In a later analysis, a clonal expansion index for each public chain was calculated from normalized within-repertoire ranks of inferred template counts. Generation probabilities in a later analysis came from a VDJ recombination model fitted to out-of-frame rearrangements, and those results were checked against IGoR. In a later analysis, hypergeometric tests were used to score TCR-TCR, TCR-HLA and TCR-CMV co-occurrence, with a repertoire-size bias correction applied to TCR pairs. False discovery rates were estimated in a later analysis by permuting HLA or CMV assignments 20 times. In a later analysis, co-occurring TCRs were grouped using DBSCAN, and TCRdist sequence similarity was added for clustering within HLA-allele-positive subsets. Repertoires with fewer than 30,000 or more than 120,000 public chains, plus five repertoires with anomalous nucleotide sharing, were excluded from co-occurrence clustering. TCRdb's version of the immuneACCESS table is confined to in-frame rearrangements and falls short of the full clone set. An unresolved V gene accounts for under half of the shortfall where checked; the remainder is of unknown origin. V, J and clone size were drawn from that table, and D and trimming were deduced from the DNA. This sample comprises roughly 160,000 clones, roughly 88% of them detected only once. The top ten hold almost 9.5% of the sample.

The cohort comprised several hundred healthy bone marrow donors. Cohort members were all nominally healthy when sampled, although unrecorded immune exposures were likely present. The donor was CMV seropositive and belonged to the group of over 250 seropositive cohort members. A peripheral blood sample was provided by each donor, and peripheral blood mononuclear cells were used for TCR beta sequencing. Genomic DNA extraction from the blood cell samples was performed with the Qiagen DNeasy Blood Extraction Kit. On the study overall, not on this receptor specifically: Linkage disequilibrium might explain the correlated functional status among segregating V segments, but an unknown experimental factor could not be ruled out. Assigning TCR associations to individual alleles was difficult when HLA alleles, especially DR and DQ, strongly co-occurred. At a false discovery rate of 0.05, a later analysis linked under 20,000 TCR beta sequences to specific HLA alleles. This cohort had only TCR beta chains sequenced, and the lack of alpha or paired-chain data limited which features could be detected. In an earlier analysis of approximately 590 of the donors, most TCR beta V segments were observed in productive rearrangements about 90% or about 30% of the time, broadly matching IMGT annotations. Because the 87-base-pair reads could not distinguish some IMGT-functional V segments, including TRBV6-2 and TRBV6-3, those segments were excluded. An association between a missense DCLRE1C variant and V-gene and J-gene trimming of TCR beta chains was found in a later genetic analysis and replicated in an independent cohort. According to a later analysis, TCR association rates differed among HLA loci, with DRB1 alleles showing the most associated TCRs and HLA-C alleles showing the fewest. In vitro tests confirmed that a few of the cytomegalovirus-associated TCR beta chains recognize cytomegalovirus antigens. Sequencing depth was assumed to be roughly uniform across donors in the presence/absence analyses, though that assumption may not hold. In the study, around 150 TCR beta chains were listed as associated with cytomegalovirus. According to the authors, the approach could potentially be generalized to other disease states and immunological phenotypes. A further reported finding was that TCR beta sequences accurately predicted the HLA-A and HLA-B alleles for most subjects in the first cohort. According to a later analysis, most CMV-associated TCR beta chains appeared to be HLA-restricted, and the HLA associations seemed to be driven largely by CMV exposure. Most TCR sequences were observed very rarely across donors, whereas some public TCRs were present in many individuals. In a later analysis, HLA-associated TCR beta chains were found to be more clonally expanded and to have lower generation probabilities than equally common non-associated chains. Because some donors lacked HLA typing at each locus, the association tests relied only on the typed subset. A later analysis reported that several top co-occurrence clusters appeared linked to parvovirus B19, influenza, CMV and Epstein-Barr virus. The classifier was reported to diagnose cytomegalovirus status with high specificity and sensitivity in both the original cohort and the validation cohort. The earlier analysis of about 600 of the donors excluded seventeen rarely observed V segments, including chromosome 9 orphons, because counts were too low. A group of highly shared sequence variants was considered likely to be a technical artifact of the sequencing pipeline. For the cohort, immune exposure information was limited to CMV serostatus. According to a later genetic analysis, donors in an Asian-associated ancestry cluster had fewer N-insertions in productive TCRs than the approximately 650-donor mean.

Including cysteine and phenylalanine, the CDR3 has 11 amino acids. The sequence is cut down to CDR3 DNA, 33 bases in frame from base 1. The junction shows trimming of 11 bases on V and 4 bases on J, and the gene matches do not reach 1 base of it. The germline V gene encodes CDR1 LNHDA and CDR2 SQIVND (reference sequence). The source is a man aged 18-30 years in good health and CMV-seropositive. Sequencing was carried out using PBMCs. The V and J segments used are TRBV19 and TRBJ2-1; the central 8 bases match TRBD2. The CDR3 is CAASGYNEQFF. The base sequence is TGTGCCGCTAGCGGGTACAATGAGCAGTTCTTC.